This T cell receptor beta chain was observed in a study of cytomegalovirus exposure and HLA in healthy donors. On the study more broadly: In a later analysis, the 90 to 150 validation repertoires were reported to have used the same platform as the roughly 670 first-cohort repertoires.

Study-wide points: Both high specificity and high sensitivity reportedly marked the classifier's diagnosis of cytomegalovirus status. Subsequent analysis of the 120 or so validation repertoires found a tendency for first-cohort TCR clusters to co-occur.

In this sample, this clone turned up once. As yet, its antigen is unknown. Sequencing used immunoSEQ multiplex PCR; TCRdb keeps in-frame clones, though not all of them. Among around 150,000 clones listed, roughly nine tenths were seen once. From germline, CDR1 is SGHVS and CDR2 FNYEAQ. Trimming took 1 base from V and 4 from J; bases not matched to a gene: 6. There are 17 residues in the CDR3. The origin of this receptor is a woman in her late teens or twenties in good health and CMV-seropositive. Sequencing input: PBMCs. This chain connects TRBV7-6 to TRBJ2-3; 12 bases map to TRBD2. CDR3 region: CASSLGGLAGSSDTQYF. The CDR3 region has the DNA TGTGCCAGCAGCTTAGGGGGACTAGCGGGTAGCTCAGATACGCAGTATTTT.